These 32 T cell receptor beta chains were sequenced from one sample in a study of T cell clonality in common variable immunodeficiency. Measured with immunoSEQ multiplex PCR; TCRdb has only the in-frame clones, and not every one. This sample comprises tens of thousands of clones, none seen once only. The specimen sequenced was peripheral blood mononuclear cells. These receptors were obtained from a person aged 18 to 75 in good health.

This clone was seen at least ten times. The read comes to an end 3 residues before the CDR3 does, leaving the germline J gene to fill in the end. The gene calls are TRBV10-3 and TRBJ2-4, with D perhaps TRBD1 or TRBD2 (5 bases each). Per germline, CDR1 ENHRY and CDR2 SYGVKD. This CDR3 has 14 amino acids. The V and J ends lost 6 bases and 6 bases respectively, with 15 bases between them. Partial CDR3 DNA: TGTGCCATCAGACAAAGCCCGAGGGGAAACATT. Translated, it gives CAIRQSPRGNI. Given in full, the CDR3 is CAIRQSPRGNIQYF.

This clone was picked up a small number of times. The CDR3 goes on 3 residues after the read ends, and that part is filled in from the germline J gene. The chain couples TRBV2 to TRBJ2-2, with D possibly matching TRBD1 (6 bases). From germline, CDR1 is SNHLY and CDR2 FYNNEI. CDR3 length equals 15 residues. V was cut by 6 bases and J by 1 base, with 12 bases left in between. This CDR3 is CASSDSTGNTGELFF. The CDR3 bases that were read are TGTGCCAGCAGCGATTCGACAGGGAACACCGGGGAG.

This clone was seen many times. The read ends 3 residues before the CDR3 terminus; that terminus is restored from the germline J gene. The rearrangement links TRBV18 to TRBJ1-5; TRBD1 agrees at 9 bases. V shed 4 bases and J 7 bases; nucleotides not matched to a gene: 5. CDR3 length equals 14 residues. CDR1 KGHSH and CDR2 LQKENI come from the germline V gene. The CDR3 reads CASSQRTGEQPQHF. The covered CDR3 bases are TGTGCCAGCTCACAACGGACAGGGGAACAGCCC.

This clone was recorded at least ten times. The CDR3 goes on 3 residues after the read ends, and that part is filled in from the germline J gene. The chain is built from TRBV29-1 and TRBJ2-1, with 7 bases fitting TRBD2. This CDR3 is 13 amino acids long. CDR1 and CDR2 (germline): SQVTM, ANQGSEA. The CDR3 loop reads CGAPGLGHNEQFF. The DNA read from the CDR3 is TGCGGCGCCCCAGGACTAGGGCACAATGAG.

At least ten counts were recorded for this clone. The CDR3 end lies 3 residues beyond the end of the read and is filled in from the germline J gene. This sequence joins TRBV4-1 and TRBJ2-4; D perhaps matches TRBD2 (5 bases). The CDR3 is 18 residues long. V lost 1 base to trimming and J lost 4 bases, with 20 bases between them. Germline CDR1 reads MGHRA; CDR2 reads YSYEKL. This CDR3 is CASSQVDLTPSPKNIQYF. Partial CDR3 DNA: TGCGCCAGCAGCCAAGTGGATTTGACCCCTAGCCCTAAAAACATT.

This clone was found many times. The CDR3 end lies 3 residues beyond the end of the read and is filled in from the germline J gene. This sequence joins TRBV2 and TRBJ1-4, with D unclear. There are 13 residues in the CDR3. Germline CDR1 and CDR2: SNHLY and FYNNEI. Trimming pared 2 bases from V and 10 bases from J, leaving 11 bases between. The CDR3 DNA, read in part, is TGTGCCAGCAGTGAATATGGCCAAGGAAAA. It specifies CASSEYGQGK. The full CDR3 protein is CASSEYGQGKLFF.

There are many counts of this clone. The read terminates 3 residues before the CDR3 end, so the remaining end is supplied by the germline J gene. The chain carries TRBV7-9 and TRBJ2-5; no definite D call. Trimming left V 5 bases short and J 4 bases short, with 14 bases between. This CDR3 contains 14 residues. Germline CDR1 and CDR2: SEHNR and FQNEAQ (reference sequence). CDR3 protein: CASSQVRSGETQYF. The CDR3 DNA, read in part, is TGTGCCAGCAGCCAAGTCCGTTCGGGAGAGACC.

Concerning this clone: The read finishes 3 residues shy of the CDR3 end, and the germline J gene is used to complete it. The rearrangement joins TRBV7-2 to TRBJ1-2, with 8 bases lining up with TRBD1. The germline gives CDR1 SGHTA, CDR2 FQGNSA. The CDR3 has 11 amino acids. CDR3 DNA, as far as it was read: TGTGCCAGCAGCTACAGGGGGGGC. Its protein is CASSYRGG. The CDR3 in full is CASSYRGGYTF.

This clone has just a few counts. This CDR3 is CSALGGSYNDYTF. CDR3 bases read: TGCAGCGCCCTAGGGGGTTCCTACAATGAC. The rearrangement uses TRBV29-1 and TRBJ1-2; a weak D match, TRBD1 (6 bases). The read ends 3 residues shy of where the CDR3 ends; the end is completed using the germline J gene. The CDR3 sequence is 13 residues long. Germline V lookup: CDR1 SQVTM, CDR2 ANQGSEA.

This clone was counted many times. The missing CDR3 end, 3 residues past where the read stops, is filled in from the germline J gene. V is TRBV9 and J is TRBJ1-2; 9 positions match TRBD1. This CDR3 is 15 amino acids long. Germline values: CDR1 SGDLS, CDR2 YYNGEE. J was trimmed by 4 bases and V by 4 bases; bases with no gene match: 8. Partial CDR3 DNA: TGTGCCAGCAGCCCGGCGGGACAGGGATTCTATGGC. The encoded protein is CASSPAGQGFYG. The CDR3 reads in full as CASSPAGQGFYGYTF.

In its sample, this clone was seen many times. The CDR3 goes on 3 residues after the read ends, and that part is filled in from the germline J gene. The chain is built from TRBV5-1 and TRBJ2-7; D is perhaps TRBD2 (7 bases). The CDR3 runs 16 residues. Germline lookup yields CDR1 SGHRS and CDR2 YFSETQ. The V end lost 4 bases, the J end lost 6 bases, and 23 bases lay between the germline ends. The CDR3 sequence: CASSPGGGTSSFEQYF. The sequenced part of the CDR3 DNA is TGCGCCAGCAGCCCGGGGGGCGGGACTTCGTCATTCGAG.

This clone was seen repeatedly, ten times or more. The observed sequence ends 3 residues before the CDR3 terminus, with the missing tail filled in from the germline J gene. The V call is TRBV7-6, the J call TRBJ2-7, with 11 bases aligning to TRBD1. With V trimmed by 1 base and J by 4 bases, 3 bases remained unmatched. This CDR3 region has 15 residues. Germline V lookup: CDR1 SGHVS, CDR2 FNYEAQ. CDR3 DNA, as far as it was read: TGTGCCAGCAGCTTAGATGGGGACAGGGGGTACGAG. This codes for CASSLDGDRGYE. The whole CDR3 region reads CASSLDGDRGYEQYF.

This clone came up many times. The CDR3 end lies 3 residues beyond the end of the read and is filled in from the germline J gene. The rearrangement uses TRBV7-3 and TRBJ2-1, with 9 bases fitting TRBD1. V trimming: 8 bases; J trimming: 6 bases; junction bases outside the gene matches: 2. This CDR3 has 12 amino acids. CDR1 is SGHTA, CDR2 FQGTGA, per germline. The CDR3: CASGTGSNEQFF. The DNA read from the CDR3 is TGTGCCAGCGGGACAGGGAGCAATGAG.

In its sample, this clone was seen a few times. The CDR3 end lies 3 residues beyond the end of the read and is filled in from the germline J gene. The V and J genes are TRBV7-3 and TRBJ2-2, with TRBD2 matching 12 bases. The V gene's germline CDR1 is SGHTA and CDR2 FQGTGA. This CDR3 is built from 16 residues. V lost 1 base and J lost 3; bases outside the gene matches: 0. Incomplete CDR3 DNA: TGTGCCAGCAGCTTAAGACTAGCGGGAGACACCGGGGAG. Translation gives CASSLRLAGDTGE. The full CDR3 protein is CASSLRLAGDTGELFF.

This clone occurred a few times. Coverage ceases 3 residues before the CDR3 finishes, and the germline J gene fills in the end. The J gene is TRBJ2-1, the V gene TRBV19, with 10 positions matching TRBD2. V lost 4 bases, J lost 3 bases, and 6 bases stayed unmatched. CDR1 is LNHDA, CDR2 SQIVND, per germline (reference sequence). The CDR3 consists of 16 residues. This CDR3 reads CASSTSSGGDYNEQFF. The DNA read from the CDR3 is TGTGCCAGTAGTACGTCTAGCGGGGGTGACTACAATGAG.

The sample holds many counts of this clone. CDR3 amino acids: CASSLGPARETQYF. The CDR3 bases that were read are TGTGCCAGCAGCTTAGGTCCAGCGCGAGAGACC. The chain employs TRBV7-7 and TRBJ2-5; D remains unclear. The CDR3 end falls 3 residues outside the read, so it is completed with the germline J gene. The germline V gene encodes CDR1 SSHAT and CDR2 FNYEAQ (reference sequence). The CDR3 length is 14 residues. With 1 base removed from V and 4 bases from J, the gap between germline ends came to 10 bases.

In this sample, this clone turned up many times. The CDR3 goes on 3 residues after the read ends, and that part is filled in from the germline J gene. V is TRBV18 and J is TRBJ2-6; D may be TRBD2 (7 bases). The CDR3 spans 16 residues. The germline V and J ends were trimmed by 2 bases and 2 bases, with 10 bases remaining between them. Per germline, CDR1 KGHSH and CDR2 LQKENI. The CDR3 protein is CASSPSGGTGANVLTF. The DNA read from the CDR3 is TGTGCCAGCTCACCATCGGGGGGCACTGGGGCCAACGTC.

There are many counts of this clone. The read comes to an end 3 residues before the CDR3 does, leaving the germline J gene to fill in the end. This chain uses TRBV18 with TRBJ1-2; D is possibly TRBD1 (6 bases). Trimming removed 2 bases at V and 1 base at J, with 11 bases between. This CDR3 region has 15 residues. CDR1 and CDR2 from the germline V gene are KGHSH and LQKENI. CDR3 sequence: CASSPKDSLNYGYTF. CDR3 DNA, as far as it was read: TGTGCCAGCTCACCAAAGGACAGCCTTAACTATGGC.

This clone was seen many times. The CDR3 extends 3 residues past the end of the read, so its final part is completed from the germline J gene. The chain joins TRBV7-9 to TRBJ1-4; D remains unclear. Trimming left V 5 bases short and J 0 bases short, with 7 bases between. Germline CDR1 reads SEHNR; CDR2 reads FQNEAQ (reference sequence). CDR3 length equals 14 residues. The CDR3 DNA, read in part, is TGTGCCAGCAGCCCCGGTGCAACTAATGAAAAA. Protein sequence: CASSPGATNEK. The CDR3 in its entirety is CASSPGATNEKLFF.

The table lists this clone with many counts. Read sequence stops 3 residues before the CDR3 end, and the germline J gene provides the missing end. V is TRBV4-2 and J is TRBJ1-1, with D perhaps matching TRBD1 (5 bases). This CDR3 is 13 amino acids long. Germline-derived CDR1 and CDR2 are LGHNA and YNFKEQ. The sequenced part of the CDR3 DNA is TGTGCCAGCAGCCCCAGGACACAAGAGGGA. This codes for CASSPRTQEG. The whole CDR3 protein is CASSPRTQEGAFF.

This clone occurred many times. This CDR3 is CASSPPKGRLNEQFF. The CDR3 bases that were read are TGTGCCAGCAGCCCCCCCAAGGGGCGGTTGAATGAG. The chain links TRBV5-5 to TRBJ2-1; weak D call: TRBD1 (5 bases). The CDR3 end is not reached by the read, which stops 3 residues before it; the germline J gene fills it in. V lost 4 bases to trimming and J lost 7 bases, with 18 bases between them. Germline V gene sequence: CDR1 SGHKS, CDR2 YYEKEE (reference sequence). The CDR3 runs to 15 residues.

Many counts were recorded for this clone. The missing CDR3 end, 3 residues past where the read stops, is filled in from the germline J gene. The chain uses TRBV14 and TRBJ2-2; 7 bases are shared with TRBD1. The CDR3 contains 16 residues. Germline loops: CDR1 SGHDN, CDR2 FVKESK. With V trimmed by 6 bases and J by 0 bases, 7 bases remained unmatched. CDR3 bases read: TGTGCCAGCAGTCAATTCAGGGGGTCGAACACCGGGGAG. Translation: CASSQFRGSNTGE. The entire CDR3 protein is CASSQFRGSNTGELFF.

This clone was detected many times. This CDR3 reads CASSSPGGQYYEQYF. The sequenced CDR3 bases are TGTGCCAGCAGCTCCCCTGGGGGACAGTACTACGAG. The chain links TRBV11-2 to TRBJ2-7; 7 bases agree with TRBD1. The CDR3 end is not reached by the read, which stops 3 residues before it; the germline J gene fills it in. CDR1 and CDR2 from the germline V gene are SGHAT and FQNNGV. The CDR3 length is 15 residues. The J segment lost 3 bases and the V segment lost 4 bases, leaving 9 bases of the junction unmatched.

This clone has a count of ten or more. The CDR3 DNA, read in part, is TGCGCCAGCAGCCCTGGTGTCGTGCGTGAAAAA. Its translation: CASSPGVVREK. The CDR3 in full is CASSPGVVREKLFF. The J gene is TRBJ1-4, the V gene TRBV5-1; D gene ambiguous. The read is 3 residues too short to cover the CDR3 end, so that end is filled in from the germline J gene. The germline V gene encodes CDR1 SGHRS and CDR2 YFSETQ. The CDR3 has 14 amino acids. Trimming left V 4 bases short and J 7 bases short, with 14 bases between.

This clone was found many times. Sequencing ends 3 residues short of the CDR3 end; the germline J gene provides the rest. This chain uses TRBV18 with TRBJ1-2; no firm D call. CDR1 KGHSH and CDR2 LQKENI come from the germline V gene. The CDR3 extends over 14 amino acids. V was clipped by 3 bases and J by 2 bases, with 10 bases between them. The CDR3 protein is CASSPSSRNYGYTF. The covered CDR3 bases are TGTGCCAGCTCACCCTCCTCAAGGAACTATGGC. Complete variable domain (other parts from reference TRBV18 and TRBJ1-2): NAGVMQNPRHLVRRRGQEARLRCSPMKGHSHVYWYRQLPEEGLKFMVYLQKENIIDESGMPKERFSAEFPKEGPSILRIQQVVRGDSAAYFCASSPSSRNYGYTFGSGTRLTVV.

This clone was recorded many times. Sequencing ends 3 residues short of the CDR3 end; the germline J gene provides the rest. V gene TRBV5-5 combines with J gene TRBJ1-2; 10 positions agree with TRBD1. Germline V gene data show CDR1 as SGHKS and CDR2 as YYEKEE (reference sequence). There are 13 residues in the CDR3. The CDR3: CASSLETGGGYTF. The DNA read from the CDR3 is TGTGCCAGCAGCTTGGAGACAGGGGGCGGC.

A remark on this clone: Coverage ceases 3 residues before the CDR3 finishes, and the germline J gene fills in the end. V gene TRBV6-4 combines with J gene TRBJ1-2; 9 bases line up with TRBD1. CDR3 length: 12 amino acids. J lost 6 bases, V lost 8 bases, and 4 bases had no gene match. CDR1 MRHNA and CDR2 SNTAGT come from the germline V gene. The covered CDR3 bases are TGTGCCAGCGGAGACAGGGGGAATGGC. It yields the protein CASGDRGNG. The complete CDR3 sequence is CASGDRGNGYTF.

This clone was observed at least ten times. The sequenced fragment ends 3 residues before the CDR3 boundary, so the rest is inferred from the germline J gene. The chain uses TRBV15 and TRBJ2-1; weak D call: TRBD2 (6 bases). V lost 1 base to trimming and J lost 2 bases, with 15 bases between them. Per germline, CDR1 LNHNV and CDR2 YYDKDF (reference sequence). The CDR3 is 17 residues long. Partial CDR3 DNA: TGTGCCACCAGCAGAGCCCCCCTAGCGCAAACCTACAATGAG. It encodes CATSRAPLAQTYNE. The full CDR3 reads CATSRAPLAQTYNEQFF.

In this sample, this clone turned up many times. Read data end 3 residues before the CDR3 end; the end is taken from the germline J gene. This rearrangement joins TRBV18 to TRBJ1-4, with a weak D call TRBD1 (5 bases). The CDR3 is 16 residues long. V was cut by 5 bases and J by 0 bases, with 13 bases left in between. Germline V gene lookup returns CDR1 KGHSH and CDR2 LQKENI. The part of the CDR3 DNA that was read is TGTGCCAGCTCAGTTCGGACAACTGCAACTAATGAAAAA. Translation: CASSVRTTATNEK. The full CDR3 is CASSVRTTATNEKLFF.

This clone occurred many times. Sequencing ends 3 residues short of the CDR3 end; the germline J gene provides the rest. V and J are TRBV29-1 and TRBJ2-1; D is possibly TRBD2 (6 bases). Germline V gene sequence: CDR1 SQVTM, CDR2 ANQGSEA. The CDR3 length is 13 residues. V lost 7 bases and J 0 bases, leaving 10 bases between the germline ends. The part of the CDR3 DNA that was read is TGCAGCGACCGGGGGAGCTCCTACAATGAG. Encoded protein: CSDRGSSYNE. The CDR3 in full is CSDRGSSYNEQFF.

This clone was seen many times. Read coverage stops 3 residues before the CDR3 terminus; the germline J gene supplies the remainder. The genes are TRBV5-1 and TRBJ1-4; 8 bases line up with TRBD1. V was clipped by 0 bases and J by 5 bases; unmatched bases: 6. Germline CDR1 and CDR2: SGHRS and YFSETQ. This CDR3 has 16 amino acids. This chain's CDR3 is CASSLGGTGLNEKLFF. The CDR3 bases that were read are TGCGCCAGCAGCTTGGGGGGGACAGGCTTGAATGAAAAA.

This clone was counted at least ten times. The read terminates 3 residues ahead of where the CDR3 ends, so the germline J gene completes it. This rearrangement joins TRBV6-2 or TRBV6-3 to TRBJ2-7; 9 bases map to TRBD2. The germline V gene encodes CDR1 MNHEY and CDR2 SVGEGT. V lost 3 bases, J lost 3 bases, and 6 bases stayed unmatched. The length of the CDR3 is 15 residues. CDR3 protein: CASSYPSGTYYEQYF. The covered CDR3 bases are TGTGCCAGCAGTTATCCTAGCGGGACTTACTACGAG.